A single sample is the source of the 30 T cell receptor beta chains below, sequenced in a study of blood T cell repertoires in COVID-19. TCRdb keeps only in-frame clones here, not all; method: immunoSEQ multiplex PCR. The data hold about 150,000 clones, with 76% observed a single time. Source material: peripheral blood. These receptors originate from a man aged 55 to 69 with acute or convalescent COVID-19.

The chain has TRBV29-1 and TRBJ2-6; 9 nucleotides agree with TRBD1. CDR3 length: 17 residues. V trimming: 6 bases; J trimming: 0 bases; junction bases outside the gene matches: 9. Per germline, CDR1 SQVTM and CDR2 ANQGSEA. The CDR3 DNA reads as TGCAGCGTCTACCCCGGGACAGGGAGCTCTGGGGCCAACGTCCTGACTTTC. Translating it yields CSVYPGTGSSGANVLTF.

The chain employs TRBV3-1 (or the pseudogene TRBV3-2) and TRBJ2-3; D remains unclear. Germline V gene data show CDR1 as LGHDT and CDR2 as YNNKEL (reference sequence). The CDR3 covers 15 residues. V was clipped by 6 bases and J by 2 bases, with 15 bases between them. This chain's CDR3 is CASRMERFPTDTQYF. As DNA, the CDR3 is TGTGCCAGCAGGATGGAGAGATTCCCCACAGATACGCAGTATTTT.

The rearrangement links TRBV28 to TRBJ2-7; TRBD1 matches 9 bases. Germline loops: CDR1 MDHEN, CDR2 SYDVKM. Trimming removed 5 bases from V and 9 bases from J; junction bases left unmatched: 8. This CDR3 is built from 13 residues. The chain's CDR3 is CASSRQGGQGQYF. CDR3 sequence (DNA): TGTGCCAGCAGTCGACAGGGGGGTCAAGGGCAGTACTTC.

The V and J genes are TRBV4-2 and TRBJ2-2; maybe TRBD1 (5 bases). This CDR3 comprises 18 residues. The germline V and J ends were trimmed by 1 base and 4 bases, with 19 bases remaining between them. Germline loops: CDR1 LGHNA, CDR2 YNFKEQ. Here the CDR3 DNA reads TGTGCCAGCAGCCAAGGATCGATCGGCAGGGAATCCACCGGGGAGCTGTTTTTT. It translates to CASSQGSIGRESTGELFF.

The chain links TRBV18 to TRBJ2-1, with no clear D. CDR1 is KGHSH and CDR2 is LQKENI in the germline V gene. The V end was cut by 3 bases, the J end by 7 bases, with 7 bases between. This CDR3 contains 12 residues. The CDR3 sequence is CASSPVINEQFF. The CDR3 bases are TGTGCCAGCTCACCCGTTATAAATGAGCAGTTCTTC.

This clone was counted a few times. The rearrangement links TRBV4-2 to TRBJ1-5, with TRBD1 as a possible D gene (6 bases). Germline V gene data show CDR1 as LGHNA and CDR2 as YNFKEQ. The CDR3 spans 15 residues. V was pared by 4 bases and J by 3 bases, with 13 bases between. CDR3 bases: TGTGCCAGCAGCCGAAACCAGGGGCCCAATCAGCCCCAGCATTTT. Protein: CASSRNQGPNQPQHF.

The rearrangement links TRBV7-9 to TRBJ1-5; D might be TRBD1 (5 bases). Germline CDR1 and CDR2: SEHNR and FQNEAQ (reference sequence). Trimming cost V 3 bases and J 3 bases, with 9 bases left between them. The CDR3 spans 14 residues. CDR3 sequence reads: CASSLEGYNQPQHF. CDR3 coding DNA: TGTGCCAGCAGCTTGGAGGGGTACAATCAGCCCCAGCATTTT.

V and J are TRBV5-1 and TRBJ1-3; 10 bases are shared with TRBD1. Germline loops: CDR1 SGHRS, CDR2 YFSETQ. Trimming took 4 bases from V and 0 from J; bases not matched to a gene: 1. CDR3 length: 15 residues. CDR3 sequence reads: CASSGTGASGNTIYF. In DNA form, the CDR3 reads TGCGCCAGCAGCGGGACAGGGGCCTCTGGAAACACCATATATTTT.

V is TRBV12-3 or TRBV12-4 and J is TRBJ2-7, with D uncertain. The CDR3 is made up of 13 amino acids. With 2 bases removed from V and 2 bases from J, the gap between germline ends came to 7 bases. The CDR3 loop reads CASSLHGTYEQYF. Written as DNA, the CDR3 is TGTGCCAGCAGTTTACATGGCACCTACGAGCAGTACTTC.

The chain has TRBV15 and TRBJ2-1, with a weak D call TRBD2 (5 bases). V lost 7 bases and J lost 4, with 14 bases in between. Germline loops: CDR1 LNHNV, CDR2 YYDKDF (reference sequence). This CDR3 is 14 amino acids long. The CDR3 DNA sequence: TGTGCCACCAAATATGAGCGCGGGTACAATGAGCAGTTCTTC. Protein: CATKYERGYNEQFF. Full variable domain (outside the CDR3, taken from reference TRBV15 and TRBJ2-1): DAMVIQNPRYQVTQFGKPVTLSCSQTLNHNVMYWYQQKSSQAPKLLFHYYDKDFNNEADTPDNFQSRRPNTSFCFLDIRSPGLGDTAMYLCATKYERGYNEQFFGPGTRLTVL.

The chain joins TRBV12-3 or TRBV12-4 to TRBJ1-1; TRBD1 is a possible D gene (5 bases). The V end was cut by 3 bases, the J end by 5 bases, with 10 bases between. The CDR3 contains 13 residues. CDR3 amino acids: CASSFPGQTEAFF. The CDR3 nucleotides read TGTGCCAGCAGTTTCCCAGGGCAGACTGAAGCTTTCTTT.

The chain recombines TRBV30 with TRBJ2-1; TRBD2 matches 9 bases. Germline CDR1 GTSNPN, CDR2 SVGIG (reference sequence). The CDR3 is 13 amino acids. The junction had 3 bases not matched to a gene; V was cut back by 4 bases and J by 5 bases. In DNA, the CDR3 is TGTGCCTGGACTAGCGGGAACCACAATGAGCAGTTCTTC. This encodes CAWTSGNHNEQFF.

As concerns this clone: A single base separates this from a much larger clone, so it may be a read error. CDR3: CASSFGGTYEQYF. The CDR3 coding sequence is TGTGCCAGCAGCTTCGGCGGGACCTACGAGCAGTACTTC. The chain employs TRBV7-9 and TRBJ2-7; D possibly corresponds to TRBD2 (6 bases). Germline V gives CDR1 SEHNR, CDR2 FQNEAQ (reference sequence). Trimming shortened V by 3 bases and J by 2 bases, and 8 bases separated the two germline ends. The CDR3 extends over 13 amino acids.

The CDR3 bases are TGCAGCATGGACAGGGCGAACACTGAAGCTTTCTTT. This gives the protein CSMDRANTEAFF. The gene calls are TRBV29-1 and TRBJ1-1; 8 bases align to TRBD1. The CDR3 is made up of 12 amino acids. The V gene's germline CDR1 is SQVTM and CDR2 ANQGSEA. V shed 8 bases and J 1 base; nucleotides not matched to a gene: 3.

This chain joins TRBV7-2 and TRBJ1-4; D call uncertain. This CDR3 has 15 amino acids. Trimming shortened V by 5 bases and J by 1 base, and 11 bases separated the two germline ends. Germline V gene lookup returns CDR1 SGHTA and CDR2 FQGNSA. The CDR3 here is CASSLFGGTNEKLFF. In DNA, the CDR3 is TGTGCCAGCAGCCTTTTCGGTGGAACTAATGAAAAACTGTTTTTT.

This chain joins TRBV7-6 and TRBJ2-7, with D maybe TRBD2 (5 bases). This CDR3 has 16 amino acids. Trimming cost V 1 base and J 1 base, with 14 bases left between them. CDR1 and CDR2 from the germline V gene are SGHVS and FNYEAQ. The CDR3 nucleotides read TGTGCCAGCAGCTTAGGAGGGTCTCGTAAATCCTACGAGCAGTACTTC. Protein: CASSLGGSRKSYEQYF.

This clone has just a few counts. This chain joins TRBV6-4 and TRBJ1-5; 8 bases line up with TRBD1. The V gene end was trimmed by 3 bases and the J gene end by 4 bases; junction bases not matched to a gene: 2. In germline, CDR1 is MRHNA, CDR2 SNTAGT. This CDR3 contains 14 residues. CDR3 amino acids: CASSEQGGNQPQHF. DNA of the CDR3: TGTGCCAGCAGTGAACAGGGGGGGAATCAGCCCCAGCATTTT.

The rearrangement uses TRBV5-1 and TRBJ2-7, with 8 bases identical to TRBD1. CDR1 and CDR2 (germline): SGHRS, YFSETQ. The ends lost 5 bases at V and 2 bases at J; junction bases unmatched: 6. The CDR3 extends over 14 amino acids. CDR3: CASSSGQVTYEQYF. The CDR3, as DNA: TGCGCCAGCAGTTCGGGACAGGTTACCTACGAGCAGTACTTC.

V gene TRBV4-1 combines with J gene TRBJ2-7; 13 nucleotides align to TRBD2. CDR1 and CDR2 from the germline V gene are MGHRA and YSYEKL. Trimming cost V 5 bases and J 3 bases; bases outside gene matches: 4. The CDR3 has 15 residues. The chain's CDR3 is CASSTGLAGDYEQYF. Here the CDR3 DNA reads TGCGCCAGCAGCACAGGACTAGCGGGAGACTACGAGCAGTACTTC.

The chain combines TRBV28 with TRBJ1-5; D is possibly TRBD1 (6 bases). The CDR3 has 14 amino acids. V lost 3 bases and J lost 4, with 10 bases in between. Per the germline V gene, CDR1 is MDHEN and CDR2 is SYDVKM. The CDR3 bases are TGTGCCAGCAGTTTCTCAGGGGCTAATCAGCCCCAGCATTTT. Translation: CASSFSGANQPQHF.

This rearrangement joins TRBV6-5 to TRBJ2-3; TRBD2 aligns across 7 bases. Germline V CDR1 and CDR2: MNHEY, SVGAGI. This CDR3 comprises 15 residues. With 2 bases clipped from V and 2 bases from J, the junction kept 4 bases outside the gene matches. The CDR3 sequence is CASSYGAGFTDTQYF. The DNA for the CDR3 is TGTGCCAGCAGTTACGGAGCGGGGTTCACAGATACGCAGTATTTT.

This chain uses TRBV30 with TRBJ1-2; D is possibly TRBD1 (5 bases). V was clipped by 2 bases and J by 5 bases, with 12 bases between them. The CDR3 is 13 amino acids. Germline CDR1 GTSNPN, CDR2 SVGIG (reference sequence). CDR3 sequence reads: CAWSRPGTYGYTF. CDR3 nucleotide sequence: TGTGCCTGGAGTCGGCCAGGGACTTATGGCTACACCTTC.

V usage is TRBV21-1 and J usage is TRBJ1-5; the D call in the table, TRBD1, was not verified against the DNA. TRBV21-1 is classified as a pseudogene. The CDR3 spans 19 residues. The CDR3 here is CASSKLATGGRYSNQPQHF. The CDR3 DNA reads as TGTGCCAGCAGCAAACTCGCAACAGGGGGCCGGTATAGCAATCAGCCCCAGCATTTT.

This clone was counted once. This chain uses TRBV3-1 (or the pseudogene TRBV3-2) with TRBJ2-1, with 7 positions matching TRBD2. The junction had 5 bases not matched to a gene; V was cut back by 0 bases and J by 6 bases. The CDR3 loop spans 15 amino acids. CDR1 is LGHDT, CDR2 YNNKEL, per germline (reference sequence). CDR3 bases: TGTGCCAGCAGCCAAGATCACCGGACTAGCAATGAGCAGTTCTTC. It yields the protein CASSQDHRTSNEQFF.

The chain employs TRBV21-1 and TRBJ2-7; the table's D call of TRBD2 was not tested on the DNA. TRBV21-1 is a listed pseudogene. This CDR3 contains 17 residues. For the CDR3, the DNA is TGTGCCAGCAGCTCAAAGGGACTAGCGGGTATTTCCTACGAGCAGTACTTC. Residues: CASSSKGLAGISYEQYF.

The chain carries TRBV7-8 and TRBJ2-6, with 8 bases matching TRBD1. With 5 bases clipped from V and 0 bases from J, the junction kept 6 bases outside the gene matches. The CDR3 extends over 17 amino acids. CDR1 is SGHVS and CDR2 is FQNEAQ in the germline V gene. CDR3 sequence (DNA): TGTGCCAGCAGCCTCCGGGACAGGAGCTCTGGGGCCAACGTCCTGACTTTC. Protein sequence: CASSLRDRSSGANVLTF.

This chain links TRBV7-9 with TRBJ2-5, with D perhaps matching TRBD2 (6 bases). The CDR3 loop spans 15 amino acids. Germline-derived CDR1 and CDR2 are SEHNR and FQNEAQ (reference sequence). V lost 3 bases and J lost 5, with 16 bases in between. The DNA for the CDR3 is TGTGCCAGCAGCTTCCGGGAGATCGGAGTTGAGACCCAGTACTTC. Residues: CASSFREIGVETQYF.

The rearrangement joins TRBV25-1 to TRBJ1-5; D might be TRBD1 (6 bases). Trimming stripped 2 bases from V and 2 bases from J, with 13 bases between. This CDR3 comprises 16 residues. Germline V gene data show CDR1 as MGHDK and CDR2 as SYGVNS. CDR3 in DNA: TGTGCCAGCAGTGAAGGGGGTGGGGGCGGCAATCAGCCCCAGCATTTT. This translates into CASSEGGGGGNQPQHF.

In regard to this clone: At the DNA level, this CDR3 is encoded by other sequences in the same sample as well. In nucleotides, the CDR3 is TGTGCCAGCAGTTTGAGCGGCTACAATGAGCAGTTCTTC. This sequence encodes CASSLSGYNEQFF. The chain links TRBV12-3 or TRBV12-4 to TRBJ2-1; tentative D call: TRBD2 (5 bases). CDR3 length: 13 amino acids. V lost 3 bases to trimming and J lost 3 bases, with 6 bases between them.

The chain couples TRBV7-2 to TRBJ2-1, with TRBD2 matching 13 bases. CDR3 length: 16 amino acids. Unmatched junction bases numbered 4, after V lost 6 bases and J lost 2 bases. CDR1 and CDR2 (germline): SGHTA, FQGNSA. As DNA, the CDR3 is TGTGCCAGCAGGGGACTAGCGGGAAGGACCTACAATGAGCAGTTCTTC. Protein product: CASRGLAGRTYNEQFF. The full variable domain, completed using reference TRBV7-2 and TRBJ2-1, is GAGVSQSPSNKVTEKGKDVELRCDPISGHTALYWYRQSLGQGLEFLIYFQGNSAPDKSGLPSDRFSAERTGGSVSTLTIQRTQQEDSAVYLCASRGLAGRTYNEQFFGPGTRLTVL.